This T cell receptor (beta chain) derives from a study of T cell changes during pregnancy in multiple sclerosis. Clones were sequenced by immunoSEQ multiplex PCR, and TCRdb holds only the in-frame ones, with some missing. The sample holds about 50,000 clones, roughly nine tenths seen once. Per the germline V gene, CDR1 is SQVTM and CDR2 is ANQGSEA. The CDR3 is 11 residues long. Trimming removed 5 bases at V and 6 bases at J, with 9 bases between. The receptor comes from a female donor with multiple sclerosis, enrolled in a pregnancy study. This chain joins TRBV29-1 and TRBJ2-3; TRBD1 might be the D (5 bases). Sequenced material: CD8+ T cells from peripheral blood mononuclear cells, taken after pregnancy. CDR3 sequence reads: CSVRQSDTQYF. DNA of the CDR3: TGCAGCGTTAGACAGTCCGATACGCAGTATTTT.